This T cell receptor beta chain stems from a study of blood T cell repertoires in COVID-19. Ages ranged from roughly 18 to 95 years, with residence in about two dozen US areas. Libraries were prepared by immunoSEQ multiplex PCR; TCRdb keeps only in-frame clonotypes and omits some of them. In the table there are just over 300,000 clones, about 91% of which are singletons. CDR3 length: 14 amino acids. Germline V lookup: CDR1 MDHEN, CDR2 SYDVKM. V shed 5 bases, J shed 4 bases, and the junction held 2 bases outside the gene matches. The chain carries TRBV28 and TRBJ2-7; 13 bases map to TRBD2. The sequencing sample was made of PBMCs or T cells enriched from blood (not recorded which). The source of this sequence is a woman between 35 and 50 years old who had recovered from COVID-19. The CDR3 is CASSLTSGRYEQYF. CDR3 bases: TGTGCCAGCAGTCTGACTAGCGGGAGGTACGAGCAGTACTTC. The whole variable domain, remainder taken from reference TRBV28 and TRBJ2-7, is DVKVTQSSRYLVKRTGEKVFLECVQDMDHENMFWYRQDPGLGLRLIYFSYDVKMKEKGDIPEGYSVSREKKERFSLILESASTNQTSMYLCASSLTSGRYEQYFGPGTRLTVT.